Following are 25 T cell receptor beta chains from one sample sequenced in a study of control samples from healthy donors and cancer patients. The table came from immunoSEQ multiplex PCR; TCRdb's copy has only in-frame clones and leaves some out. This repertoire shows approximately 120,000 clones, around 92% found once; its top ten account for over 0.5%. The sequencing input was PBMCs. The receptor source for this set is a man at least 80 years old with head and neck cancer.

The sample holds one count of this clone. The rearrangement links TRBV12-2 to TRBJ1-1. TRBV12-2 is shown as a pseudogene. The CDR3 has 13 residues. The DNA for the CDR3 is TGTGCAAGTCGCCCCTCCCCGCAGAGCGAGGCTTTCTTT. It is translated as CASRPSPQSEAFF.

The DNA of the CDR3 is TGCGCCAGCAGCTTGGTTGGGGGCCCCTACGAGCAGTACTTC. It codes for CASSLVGGPYEQYF. The V and J genes are TRBV5-1 and TRBJ2-7, with D possibly matching TRBD1 (6 bases). The germline V gene has CDR1 SGHRS and CDR2 YFSETQ. Trimming left V 0 bases short and J 2 bases short, with 9 bases between. The CDR3 has 14 amino acids.

Ten or more counts support this clone. This sequence joins TRBV6-4 and TRBJ2-7; D call uncertain. The germline V and J ends were trimmed by 3 bases and 7 bases, with 13 bases remaining between them. There are 13 residues in the CDR3. Germline V gene lookup returns CDR1 MRHNA and CDR2 SNTAGT. CDR3: CASSERALGEQYF. CDR3 bases: TGTGCCAGCAGTGAACGAGCCCTAGGGGAGCAGTACTTC.

The rearrangement uses TRBV27 and TRBJ2-5; 13 nucleotides line up with TRBD2. CDR1 is MNHEY and CDR2 is SMNVEV in the germline V gene (reference sequence). CDR3 size: 15 residues. With V trimmed by 5 bases and J by 7 bases, 7 bases remained unmatched. CDR3: CASSPGTSGTGTQYF. The CDR3 DNA reads TGTGCCAGCAGTCCAGGGACTAGCGGGACGGGGACCCAGTACTTC.

The rearrangement uses TRBV5-6 and TRBJ1-5; D perhaps matches TRBD1 (5 bases). CDR1 SGHDT and CDR2 YYEEEE come from the germline V gene. The CDR3 is made up of 18 amino acids. Trimming left V 0 bases short and J 0 bases short, with 16 bases between. CDR3 loop: CASSLARGRAHSNQPQHF. The CDR3 DNA sequence: TGTGCCAGCAGCTTGGCTAGGGGCAGGGCCCATAGCAATCAGCCCCAGCATTTT.

V and J are TRBV2 and TRBJ2-5, with 8 positions matching TRBD2. The CDR3 loop spans 13 amino acids. After removal of 10 bases from V and 5 bases from J, the junction contained 9 bases not matched to a gene. The germline CDR1 and CDR2 sequences are SNHLY and FYNNEI. The CDR3 nucleotides read TGTGCCACCACGGGGGGGCCGAGGGAGACCCAGTACTTC. Translated: CATTGGPRETQYF.

The rearrangement links TRBV6-2 or TRBV6-3 to TRBJ1-2, with TRBD1 matching 7 bases. V lost 6 bases to trimming and J lost 8 bases; unmatched junction nucleotides: 12. CDR1 is MNHEY, CDR2 SVGEGT, per germline. The CDR3 is 14 amino acids. The CDR3, as DNA: TGTGCCAGCAGCTCCCCTTTGACAGGGAACGGCTACACCTTC. Protein product: CASSSPLTGNGYTF.

The rearrangement uses TRBV5-1 and TRBJ1-4; the D gene is possibly TRBD1 (6 bases). Trimming shortened V by 7 bases and J by 5 bases, and 15 bases separated the two germline ends. Germline values: CDR1 SGHRS, CDR2 YFSETQ. The CDR3 contains 14 residues. CDR3: CASGVLGTNEKLFF. For the CDR3, the DNA is TGCGCCAGCGGAGTACTGGGGACAAATGAAAAACTGTTTTTT.

The chain recombines TRBV6-6 with TRBJ1-1, with D perhaps matching TRBD1 (6 bases). This CDR3 has 14 residues. V lost 2 bases and J lost 4, with 11 bases in between. The V gene's germline CDR1 is MNHNY and CDR2 SVGAGI (reference sequence). CDR3 sequence (DNA): TGTGCCAGCAGTTACCGGGACATCGGCACTGAAGCTTTCTTT. It translates to CASSYRDIGTEAFF.

V usage is TRBV5-1 and J usage is TRBJ1-2; 7 bases fit TRBD1. Trimming removed 2 bases from V and 5 bases from J; junction bases left unmatched: 6. The CDR3 extends over 14 amino acids. Germline V gene sequence: CDR1 SGHRS, CDR2 YFSETQ. CDR3 sequence reads: CASSLTGEGYGYTF. The CDR3 DNA follows: TGCGCCAGCAGCTTAACAGGGGAGGGGTATGGCTACACCTTC.

The chain has TRBV30 and TRBJ2-2, with D uncertain. The V and J ends lost 3 bases and 0 bases respectively, with 8 bases between them. Germline CDR1 is GTSNPN and CDR2 is SVGIG (reference sequence). The CDR3 consists of 14 residues. The CDR3 coding sequence is TGTGCCTGGAGGGCAGTTACGAACACCGGGGAGCTGTTTTTT. Its protein product is CAWRAVTNTGELFF.

There are a few counts of this clone. V gene TRBV2 combines with J gene TRBJ2-1; 9 bases match TRBD2. Trimming removed 2 bases from V and 5 bases from J; junction bases left unmatched: 4. Germline V gives CDR1 SNHLY, CDR2 FYNNEI. The length of the CDR3 is 15 residues. CDR3 in DNA: TGTGCCAGCAGTGAAAGGCTAGCGGGAAACAATGAGCAGTTCTTC. This codes for CASSERLAGNNEQFF.

The rearrangement links TRBV9 to TRBJ2-3; 15 positions match TRBD2. The trim removed 3 bases at V and 1 base at J, leaving 0 bases unmatched. CDR1 and CDR2 from the germline V gene are SGDLS and YYNGEE. The CDR3 spans 16 residues. The CDR3 here is CASSGTSGRGTDTQYF. The CDR3, as DNA: TGTGCCAGCAGCGGGACTAGCGGGAGGGGCACAGATACGCAGTATTTT.

The rearrangement uses TRBV6-5 and TRBJ2-5; the D gene is possibly TRBD1 (5 bases). The CDR3 consists of 12 residues. Trimming left V 7 bases short and J 5 bases short, with 11 bases between. The germline CDR1 and CDR2 sequences are MNHEY and SVGAGI. The CDR3, as DNA: TGTGCCAGCAAGGGGCCGGCGGAGACCCAGTACTTC. Protein sequence: CASKGPAETQYF.

In its sample, this clone was seen once. The CDR3 spells CASSQEPDREYEQYF. CDR3 nucleotide sequence: TGTGCCAGCAGCCAAGAACCGGACAGGGAATACGAGCAGTACTTC. The chain recombines TRBV3-1 (or the pseudogene TRBV3-2) with TRBJ2-7, with 8 bases aligning to TRBD1. The trim removed 0 bases at V and 4 bases at J, leaving 5 bases unmatched. Germline V gives CDR1 LGHDT, CDR2 YNNKEL (reference sequence). The CDR3 length is 15 residues.

In its sample, this clone was seen a few times. The genes are TRBV7-9 and TRBJ1-1; 11 nucleotides align to TRBD1. Germline CDR1 SEHNR, CDR2 FQNEAQ (reference sequence). The CDR3 consists of 13 residues. V was pared by 3 bases and J by 11 bases, with 5 bases of the junction left unmatched. CDR3 DNA sequence: TGTGCCAGCAGCTTGGGGACAGGGGGATTGGCTTTCTTT. Translation gives CASSLGTGGLAFF.

CDR3 sequence reads: CASSLGLGRTEQYF. The CDR3 DNA is TGCGCCAGCAGCTTGGGTCTCGGGAGGACCGAGCAGTACTTC. This sequence joins TRBV5-1 and TRBJ2-7, with TRBD2 matching 7 bases. The CDR3 runs 14 residues. The V gene end was trimmed by 0 bases and the J gene end by 6 bases; junction bases not matched to a gene: 6. Germline values: CDR1 SGHRS, CDR2 YFSETQ.

The rearrangement uses TRBV5-5 and TRBJ2-3; 9 bases are a match to TRBD1. The ends lost 0 bases at V and 2 bases at J; junction bases unmatched: 10. The CDR3 is made up of 18 amino acids. Germline V gives CDR1 SGHKS, CDR2 YYEKEE (reference sequence). The CDR3 loop is CASSLEYRGQGHTDTQYF. CDR3 in DNA: TGTGCCAGCAGCTTGGAATATAGAGGACAGGGGCACACAGATACGCAGTATTTT.

The chain carries TRBV28 and TRBJ2-3; D remains unclear. This CDR3 is built from 14 residues. V was cut by 3 bases and J by 1 base, with 8 bases left in between. Germline V lookup: CDR1 MDHEN, CDR2 SYDVKM. CDR3 sequence (DNA): TGTGCCAGCAGTTTCCTGTCGGGCACAGATACGCAGTATTTT. The encoded protein is CASSFLSGTDTQYF.

The gene calls are TRBV7-9 and TRBJ1-2; D not resolved. CDR1 is SEHNR and CDR2 is FQNEAQ in the germline V gene (reference sequence). The CDR3 consists of 13 residues. V lost 6 bases and J 8 bases, leaving 16 bases between the germline ends. CDR3: CASSLGSSWGYTF. In DNA form, the CDR3 reads TGTGCCAGCAGTCTGGGGAGCTCATGGGGCTACACCTTC.

The chain employs TRBV19 and TRBJ2-3; no reliable D call. V lost 7 bases and J 0 bases, leaving 8 bases between the germline ends. The germline gives CDR1 LNHDA, CDR2 SQIVND (reference sequence). This CDR3 is 13 amino acids long. The CDR3 protein is CASKNPSTDTQYF. For the CDR3, the DNA is TGTGCCAGTAAGAACCCCAGCACAGATACGCAGTATTTT. Complete variable domain (other parts from reference TRBV19 and TRBJ2-3): DGGITQSPKYLFRKEGQNVTLSCEQNLNHDAMYWYRQDPGQGLRLIYYSQIVNDFQKGDIAEGYSVSREKKESFPLTVTSAQKNPTAFYLCASKNPSTDTQYFGPGTRLTVL.

This chain uses TRBV19 with TRBJ1-6; D uncertain. Trimming pared 3 bases from V and 0 bases from J, leaving 18 bases between. The CDR3 consists of 19 residues. Per germline, CDR1 LNHDA and CDR2 SQIVND (reference sequence). DNA for the CDR3: TGTGCCAGTAGTATCAAAGGGCTCGTCGGGAGCTCCTATAATTCACCCCTCCACTTT. Translation gives CASSIKGLVGSSYNSPLHF.

This CDR3 reads CGSRGDTGELFF. The CDR3 bases are TGCGGCTCGCGGGGGGACACCGGGGAGCTGTTTTTT. The chain couples TRBV5-1 to TRBJ2-2, with 8 bases lining up with TRBD2. The germline CDR1 and CDR2 sequences are SGHRS and YFSETQ. The CDR3 runs to 12 residues.

This chain connects TRBV14 to TRBJ2-7; D is perhaps TRBD2 (5 bases). Germline lookup yields CDR1 SGHDN and CDR2 FVKESK. The CDR3 covers 15 residues. V lost 1 base to trimming and J lost 3 bases, with 13 bases between them. The CDR3: CASSQGGSLGYEQYF. Written as DNA, the CDR3 is TGTGCCAGCAGCCAAGGAGGGAGTCTTGGCTACGAGCAGTACTTC.

This clone was counted only a few times. The gene calls are TRBV12-2 and TRBJ1-3. TRBV12-2 is listed as a pseudogene. The CDR3 spans 17 residues. The CDR3 DNA is TGTGCAAGTCGCTTAGGGGGGGGCACCCTCGCTGGAAACACCATATATTTT. Its translation: CASRLGGGTLAGNTIYF.